These 6 T cell receptor beta chains share one sample of origin, sequenced in a study of shared clonotypes between healthy human individuals. The table came from immunoSEQ multiplex PCR; TCRdb's copy has only in-frame clones and leaves some out. This table has about 2.4 million clones, over 85% appearing once. Source material: naive CD4+ T cells from PBMCs. This sample's subset: CD45RA+ positively selected. These receptors were obtained from a man between 18 and 35 years old in good health. Some clones in this sample may be carry-over from other donors' samples.

Regarding this clone: At one of its ends the junction is not consistent with the germline gene, which may arise from a read error. The V call is TRBV25-1, the J call TRBJ2-3, with a possible D match to TRBD2 (5 bases). This CDR3 region has 13 residues. Germline V gene sequence: CDR1 MGHDK, CDR2 SYGVNS. CDR3 DNA sequence: TGTGCCAGCACCTCTACATCAGCTGGACTCATGCATTTT. Its translation is CASTSTSAGLMHF.

This clone was detected only once. The sample contains more than one DNA sequence encoding this CDR3. J is TRBJ1-5 and V is TRBV7-9; tentative D call: TRBD1 (5 bases). With 4 bases removed from V and 7 bases from J, the gap between germline ends came to 11 bases. The CDR3 has 13 amino acids. Germline V gives CDR1 SEHNR, CDR2 FQNEAQ (reference sequence). DNA for the CDR3: TGTGCCAGCAGCTCAGGACGGGGCCAGCCCCAGCATTTT. This translates into CASSSGRGQPQHF.

This chain uses TRBV2 with TRBJ2-5, with 7 nucleotides matching TRBD1. V trimming: 4 bases; J trimming: 5 bases; junction bases outside the gene matches: 7. The length of the CDR3 is 14 residues. Per the germline V gene, CDR1 is SNHLY and CDR2 is FYNNEI. CDR3 loop: CASSVQGKGETQYF. DNA of the CDR3: TGTGCCAGCAGTGTACAGGGGAAGGGGGAGACCCAGTACTTC.

A word on this clone: The junction shows a germline mismatch at one end, possibly a read error. The same CDR3 also results from other DNA sequences found in this sample. The gene calls are TRBV5-1 and TRBJ2-7; 10 nucleotides line up with TRBD1. This CDR3 region has 14 residues. Germline lookup yields CDR1 SGHRS and CDR2 YFSETQ. CDR3 sequence (DNA): TGTGCCAGCAGCTTGGGGGACAGGGGTGGCGAGCAGTACTTC. It encodes CASSLGDRGGEQYF.

V is TRBV2 and J is TRBJ2-6, with a weak D call TRBD1 (6 bases). V shed 7 bases and J shed 4 bases, with 11 bases lying between them. Germline V gives CDR1 SNHLY, CDR2 FYNNEI. This CDR3 has 14 residues. The CDR3 DNA is TGTGCCAGCAAGAGGACAGCAGGGGCCAACGTCCTGACTTTC. It specifies CASKRTAGANVLTF.

The chain joins TRBV29-1 to TRBJ2-5, with D maybe TRBD2 (6 bases). The germline V gene has CDR1 SQVTM and CDR2 ANQGSEA. Between the trimmed V and J ends, which lost 3 bases and 5 bases, there was a span of 16 bases. This CDR3 is built from 14 residues. CDR3 coding DNA: TGCAGCGTTGACGTCGGGACGGCGGGGGAGACCCAGTACTTC. Translating it yields CSVDVGTAGETQYF. The full variable domain, with the rest looked up from reference TRBV29-1 and TRBJ2-5, is SAVISQKPSRDICQRGTSLTIQCQVDSQVTMMFWYRQQPGQSLTLIATANQGSEATYESGFVIDKFPISRPNLTFSTLTVSNMSPEDSSIYLCSVDVGTAGETQYFGPGTRLLVL.